Here is one TCR beta chain with its context. Repertoires were generated with immunoSEQ multiplex PCR, while TCRdb's copy carries only in-frame clones and drops some. The sample lists about 84,000 clones; approximately 93% were seen once. Germline CDR1 MRHNA, CDR2 SNTAGT. This CDR3 has 16 residues. V trimming: 0 bases; J trimming: 2 bases; junction bases outside the gene matches: 5. The data stem from a study of technical replicates of blood from several donors. Source material: T cells isolated from PBMCs. The sequence came from a human donor in good health. The J gene is TRBJ2-3, the V gene TRBV6-4; 7 positions match TRBD2. CDR3 bases: TGTGCCAGCAGTGACTCGGCGGGAGCAATCACAGATACGCAGTATTTT. It yields the protein CASSDSAGAITDTQYF.